The rows below give T cell receptor beta chains drawn from one sample of a study of blood T cell repertoires in COVID-19. The repertoire was sequenced with immunoSEQ multiplex PCR; TCRdb's copy has only in-frame clones and lacks some. The sample includes fewer than 400,000 clones, more than 75% of them seen just once. The sample was PBMCs or T cells enriched from blood (not recorded which). The source of these receptors is a woman in her forties or fifties who had recovered from COVID-19. Both conserved end residues are part of each CDR3. A D gene is named only where the DNA matches it firmly. Clone size is given for some rows only: seen once, a few or many times, or a class if the clone is expanded.

>TRBD1|15|TRBJ1-3|TRBV28|NA
CASSWDRLSGNTIYF
TGTGCCAGCAGCTGGGACAGGCTCTCTGGAAACACCATATATTTT
>NA|13|TRBJ1-1|TRBV7-9|NA
CASSFWGTGEAFF
TGTGCCAGCAGCTTCTGGGGAACAGGTGAAGCTTTCTTT
>NA|13|TRBJ1-6|TRBV19|NA
CASRDPGESPLHF
TGTGCCAGCAGGGACCCAGGGGAGTCACCCCTCCACTTT
>TRBD1|14|TRBJ1-1|TRBV6-5|NA
CASSYTTGGRTAFF
TGTGCCAGCAGTTACACGACAGGGGGGAGGACAGCTTTCTTT
>NA|15|TRBJ1-2|TRBV7-9|once
CASSLGDRPHYGYTF
TGTGCCAGCAGCTTAGGAGACAGACCCCACTATGGCTACACCTTC
>NA|12|TRBJ1-2|TRBV28|NA
CASGSGADGYTF
TGTGCCAGCGGGTCTGGGGCCGATGGCTACACCTTC
>TRBD1|13|TRBJ1-1|TRBV19|NA
CAIRDRGSPEAFF
TGTGCCATACGAGACAGGGGGTCGCCTGAAGCTTTCTTT
>NA|18|TRBJ1-3|TRBV29-1|NA
CSVGGQSGLSSSGNTIYF
TGCAGCGTTGGGGGCCAATCGGGACTCTCATCCTCTGGAAACACCATATATTTT
>TRBD1|13|TRBJ1-2|TRBV4-2|NA
CASSQGQNYGYTF
TGTGCCAGCAGCCAGGGACAGAACTATGGCTACACCTTC
>TRBD1|14|TRBJ1-1|TRBV2|NA
CASSVGTGFTEAFF
TGTGCCAGCAGTGTCGGGACAGGGTTCACTGAAGCTTTCTTT
>NA|11|TRBJ1-1|TRBV2|NA
CASGSSFEAFF
TGTGCCAGCGGTTCGAGCTTTGAAGCTTTCTTT
>NA|16|TRBJ1-1|TRBV5-1|few
CASSSFRDPGETEAFF
TGCGCCAGCAGCTCCTTCAGAGACCCAGGGGAGACTGAAGCTTTCTTT
>TRBD1|13|TRBJ1-1|TRBV7-2|NA
CASSLGQGAEAFF
TGTGCCAGCAGCTTGGGACAGGGGGCTGAAGCTTTCTTT
>NA|14|TRBJ2-7|TRBV5-6|NA
CASSLVTGVYEQYF
TGTGCCAGCAGCTTGGTAACAGGAGTTTACGAGCAGTACTTC
>NA|14|TRBJ2-3|TRBV10-3|NA
CAIAAPGGTDTQYF
TGTGCCATCGCGGCGCCGGGGGGCACAGATACGCAGTATTTT
>TRBD1|15|TRBJ2-2|TRBV6-5|NA
CASSARGTGAGELFF
TGTGCCAGCAGCGCTCGGGGGACAGGGGCCGGGGAGCTGTTTTTT
>NA|15|TRBJ1-2|TRBV18|NA
CASSPERQLNYGYTF
TGTGCCAGCTCACCAGAGAGACAGCTAAACTATGGCTACACCTTC
>NA|13|TRBJ2-7|TRBV29-1|NA
CSVRDGGSYEQYF
TGCAGCGTCCGGGACGGGGGATCCTACGAGCAGTACTTC
>NA|13|TRBJ1-2|TRBV29-1|NA
CSVADNSNYGYTF
TGCAGCGTTGCCGACAACTCTAACTATGGCTACACCTTC
>NA|14|TRBJ2-1|TRBV4-2|NA
CASSPPGGDNEQFF
TGTGCCAGCAGCCCCCCGGGCGGGGACAATGAGCAGTTCTTC
>TRBD1|12|TRBJ1-2|TRBV19|few
CASTGTGLGYTF
TGTGCCAGTACCGGGACAGGGTTGGGCTACACCTTC
>NA|13|TRBJ2-4|TRBV15|NA
CATSRDWGDIQYF
TGTGCCACCAGCAGAGATTGGGGGGACATTCAGTACTTC
>NA|14|TRBJ1-2|TRBV28|NA
CASTTPGRNYGYTF
TGTGCCAGCACCACACCCGGGAGAAACTATGGCTACACCTTC
>TRBD2|20|TRBJ2-5|TRBV7-6|NA
CASSLRKGQLAGGQEETQYF
TGTGCCAGCAGCTTACGGAAGGGACAGCTAGCGGGGGGCCAGGAGGAGACCCAGTACTTC
>TRBD1|15|TRBJ2-2|TRBV5-1|few
CASSSRQGDAGELFF
TGCGCCAGCAGCTCGCGACAGGGGGATGCCGGGGAGCTGTTTTTT
>NA|13|TRBJ1-1|TRBV7-2|NA
CASSTSGYTEAFF
NA
>TRBD2|18|TRBJ2-3|TRBV5-1|few
CASSLSALDGGGRNTQYF
TGCGCCAGCAGCTTGTCGGCCCTGGACGGGGGGGGCCGGAATACGCAGTATTTT
>NA|16|TRBJ1-2|TRBV4-2|NA
CASSQLVAAPNYGYTF
TGTGCCAGCAGCCAATTAGTCGCCGCGCCGAACTATGGCTACACCTTC
>TRBD2|19|TRBJ2-3|TRBV19|NA
CASSPGRLASTWESDTQYF
TGTGCCAGTAGTCCAGGGAGACTAGCCTCGACCTGGGAGTCAGATACGCAGTATTTT
>NA|16|TRBJ2-5|TRBV2|NA
CASSEREEGAPGTQYF
TGTGCCAGCAGTGAGAGGGAGGAGGGGGCTCCAGGGACCCAGTACTTC
>NA|12|TRBJ1-1|TRBV28|once
CASSSGVREAFF
TGTGCCAGCAGTTCCGGTGTCCGTGAAGCTTTCTTT
>TRBD2|19|TRBJ2-5|TRBV4-1|NA
CASSYGTSSGLASQETQYF
TGCGCCAGCAGCTACGGGACTTCCTCGGGACTAGCGTCCCAAGAGACCCAGTACTTC
>NA|15|TRBJ2-1|TRBV3-1/TRBV3-2|NA
CASSQAHSSYNEQFF
TGTGCCAGCAGCCAAGCCCACAGCTCCTACAATGAGCAGTTCTTC
>TRBD1|14|TRBJ1-2|TRBV28|NA
CASSLGDRESGYTF
TGTGCCAGCAGTTTAGGGGACAGGGAATCTGGCTACACCTTC
>NA|16|TRBJ1-6|TRBV27|NA
CASGFKHGGYNSPLHF
TGTGCCAGCGGATTCAAACACGGGGGGTATAATTCACCCCTCCACTTT
>NA|15|TRBJ1-3|TRBV30|NA
CAQHTANRFGNTIYF
TGTGCCCAGCACACAGCCAACCGATTTGGAAACACCATATATTTT
>TRBD2|16|TRBJ2-2|TRBV11-1|NA
CASSRGTSGDTGELFF
TGTGCCAGCAGCCGCGGGACTAGCGGGGACACCGGGGAGCTGTTTTTT
>NA|12|TRBJ2-7|TRBV5-5|NA
CASSPQGYEQYF
TGTGCCAGCTCCCCCCAGGGCTACGAGCAGTACTTC
>NA|13|TRBJ1-2|TRBV2|NA
CASSRETNYGYTF
TGTGCCAGCAGCCGAGAAACTAACTATGGCTACACCTTC
>NA|16|TRBJ2-2|TRBV7-9|NA
CATSGQNPANTGELFF
TGTGCCACTTCAGGACAGAACCCCGCGAACACCGGGGAGCTGTTTTTT
>TRBD1|16|TRBJ1-6|TRBV9|NA
CASSVDVRGENSPLHF
TGTGCCAGCAGCGTAGATGTCAGGGGGGAGAATTCACCCCTCCACTTT
>NA|12|TRBJ1-1|TRBV12-3/TRBV12-4|NA
CASSTGLTEAFF
TGTGCCAGCAGTACCGGACTCACTGAAGCTTTCTTT
>TRBD1|14|TRBJ2-7|TRBV6-5|NA
CASHIGTGNGEQYF
TGTGCCAGCCACATAGGGACAGGGAACGGCGAGCAGTACTTC
>TRBD1|16|TRBJ1-1|TRBV5-1|NA
CASSRQGGPANTEAFF
TGCGCCAGCAGCCGACAGGGAGGTCCCGCGAACACTGAAGCTTTCTTT
>TRBD2|16|TRBJ2-1|TRBV7-2|NA
CASSFPTSGANNEQFF
TGTGCCAGCAGCTTCCCGACTAGCGGGGCAAACAATGAGCAGTTCTTC
>TRBD1|10|TRBJ1-2|TRBV20-1|NA
CRGGEVGYTF
TGCAGAGGGGGCGAGGTTGGCTACACCTTC
>TRBD1|17|TRBJ1-3|TRBV9|few
CASSEGGQGNSGNTIYF
TGTGCCAGCAGCGAGGGGGGACAGGGTAACTCTGGAAACACCATATATTTT
>NA|15|TRBJ1-3|TRBV19|once
CASSITGIFGNTIYF
TGTGCCAGTAGTATAACGGGGATATTTGGAAACACCATATATTTT
>TRBD2|14|TRBJ2-5|TRBV5-6|NA
CASSLAGGGKTQYF
TGTGCCAGCAGCTTGGCAGGCGGGGGGAAGACCCAGTACTTC
>TRBD1|13|TRBJ1-1|TRBV6-5|NA
CATEGQRNTEAFF
TGTGCCACCGAGGGACAGAGGAACACTGAAGCTTTCTTT
>NA|13|TRBJ1-4|TRBV5-4|NA
CASSPKAGEKLFF
TGTGCCAGCAGCCCCAAGGCGGGTGAAAAACTGTTTTTT
>NA|15|TRBJ1-5|TRBV28|NA
CASSLFDSSNQPQHF
TGTGCCAGCAGTTTATTTGACAGTAGCAATCAGCCCCAGCATTTT
>NA|16|TRBJ2-3|TRBV24-1|NA
CATSGWGEVNTDTQYF
TGTGCCACCAGTGGGTGGGGCGAGGTAAACACAGATACGCAGTATTTT